The TCR beta chain described here comes from a study of T cells in Graves' hyperthyroidism and ophthalmopathy. About the study: The authors collected peripheral blood at initial diagnosis, before any treatment. Overall study findings and caveats: The model predicted ophthalmopathy a median roughly six months before onset. Most thyroid clonotypes that were expanded above 0.001 also turned up in blood.

CDR1 and CDR2 from the germline V gene are SGHAT and FQNNGV. The CDR3 is made up of 16 amino acids. The ends lost 1 base at V and 7 bases at J; junction bases unmatched: 9. TCR beta CDR3 region amplification was performed from RNA transcripts. HTBI primers were the set used in a first-round RT-PCR of the TCR CDR3. Via MiXCR, TCRdb re-called the multiplex PCR reads, giving one row per CDR3 protein. The data hold around 690,000 distinct CDR3 sequences, with roughly 17% observed a single time. On this clonotype: Its specificity is unknown.

The PBMCs studied were ones that came from about 10 ml fresh peripheral blood. This chain links TRBV11-2 with TRBJ2-1; the match to TRBD2 covers 8 bases. The sample was blood. This clonotype originated in a middle-aged man with Graves' hyperthyroidism. The chain's CDR3 is CASSLGQRESYNEQFF. The CDR3 region has the DNA TGTGCCAGCAGCTTAGGCCAGCGGGAGTCATATAATGAGCAGTTCTTC.